The T cell receptor (beta chain) described here comes from a study of blood T cell repertoires in COVID-19. Looking at the study overall: COVID-19 samples from acute and convalescent phases originated in the United States, Italy and Spain. T cells, B-cell-depleted T cells, or PBMCs supplied cDNA or gDNA.

Original processing notes: By means of reference gene primer amplification, nucleated cell counts were estimated. Profiling relied on immunoSEQ multiplex PCR, and the TCRdb table lists in-frame clones only, not all of them. The V and J calls and clone size are taken from that table; D and trimming were inferred from the DNA. The table lists approximately 52,000 clones, around 91% of them singletons. From germline, CDR1 is SGHRS and CDR2 YFSETQ. The V end lost 4 bases, the J end lost 5 bases, and 15 bases lay between the germline ends. The CDR3 is made up of 15 amino acids. The sequenced sample was peripheral blood. The clonotype was recovered from a human donor in a cohort sampled during active COVID-19. The V gene is TRBV5-1, the J gene TRBJ1-4, with D tentatively TRBD1 (6 bases). This chain's CDR3 is CASSATRGRNEKLFF. Written as DNA, the CDR3 is TGCGCCAGCAGCGCCACCAGGGGAAGAAATGAAAAACTGTTTTTT.